These 3 T cell receptor beta chains share one sample of origin, sequenced in a study of T-cell reconstitution after alpha-beta-depleted transplantation in children. For TCRbeta, the library was prepared with unique molecular identifiers. MiXCR, applied by TCRdb to the PCR reads, yields one record per CDR3 protein. The sample consists of about 250,000 distinct CDR3 sequences, about 24% of them appearing once. Source: PBMCs, mostly from graft donor cells, taken 360 days after TCRalphabeta/CD19-depleted stem cell transplant. These receptors were collected from a female patient aged 2-10 years who had a stem cell transplant for congenital amegakaryocytic thrombocytopenia, so the T cells may come from the graft donor.

This clonotype was seen repeatedly, ten times or more. The gene calls are TRBV12-3 or TRBV12-4 and TRBJ2-1; 8 nucleotides line up with TRBD2. The CDR3 has 15 amino acids. Unmatched junction bases numbered 6, after V lost 1 base and J lost 7 bases. CDR3 in DNA: TGTGCCAGCAGTTTAGGCGGGGGGCCGGTGAATGAGCAGTTCTTC. Protein: CASSLGGGPVNEQFF.

This clonotype was observed a handful of times. The J gene is TRBJ2-3, the V gene TRBV5-1; 7 bases align to TRBD1. The CDR3 runs 15 residues. The germline V gene encodes CDR1 SGHRS and CDR2 YFSETQ. With V trimmed by 5 bases and J by 2 bases, 8 bases remained unmatched. The CDR3 DNA sequence: TGCGCCAGCAGTGACGGGACAGCCCCCACAGATACGCAGTATTTT. Its translation: CASSDGTAPTDTQYF.

This clonotype has ten or more counts. The chain uses TRBV10-3 and TRBJ2-3, with 10 bases matching TRBD1. The CDR3 has 12 residues. V lost 0 bases to trimming and J lost 15 bases; unmatched junction nucleotides: 3. Germline V gene data show CDR1 as ENHRY and CDR2 as SYGVKD. CDR3 DNA sequence: TGTGCCATCAGTGAGTCCGGGACAGGGGCATATTTT. Protein: CAISESGTGAYF.